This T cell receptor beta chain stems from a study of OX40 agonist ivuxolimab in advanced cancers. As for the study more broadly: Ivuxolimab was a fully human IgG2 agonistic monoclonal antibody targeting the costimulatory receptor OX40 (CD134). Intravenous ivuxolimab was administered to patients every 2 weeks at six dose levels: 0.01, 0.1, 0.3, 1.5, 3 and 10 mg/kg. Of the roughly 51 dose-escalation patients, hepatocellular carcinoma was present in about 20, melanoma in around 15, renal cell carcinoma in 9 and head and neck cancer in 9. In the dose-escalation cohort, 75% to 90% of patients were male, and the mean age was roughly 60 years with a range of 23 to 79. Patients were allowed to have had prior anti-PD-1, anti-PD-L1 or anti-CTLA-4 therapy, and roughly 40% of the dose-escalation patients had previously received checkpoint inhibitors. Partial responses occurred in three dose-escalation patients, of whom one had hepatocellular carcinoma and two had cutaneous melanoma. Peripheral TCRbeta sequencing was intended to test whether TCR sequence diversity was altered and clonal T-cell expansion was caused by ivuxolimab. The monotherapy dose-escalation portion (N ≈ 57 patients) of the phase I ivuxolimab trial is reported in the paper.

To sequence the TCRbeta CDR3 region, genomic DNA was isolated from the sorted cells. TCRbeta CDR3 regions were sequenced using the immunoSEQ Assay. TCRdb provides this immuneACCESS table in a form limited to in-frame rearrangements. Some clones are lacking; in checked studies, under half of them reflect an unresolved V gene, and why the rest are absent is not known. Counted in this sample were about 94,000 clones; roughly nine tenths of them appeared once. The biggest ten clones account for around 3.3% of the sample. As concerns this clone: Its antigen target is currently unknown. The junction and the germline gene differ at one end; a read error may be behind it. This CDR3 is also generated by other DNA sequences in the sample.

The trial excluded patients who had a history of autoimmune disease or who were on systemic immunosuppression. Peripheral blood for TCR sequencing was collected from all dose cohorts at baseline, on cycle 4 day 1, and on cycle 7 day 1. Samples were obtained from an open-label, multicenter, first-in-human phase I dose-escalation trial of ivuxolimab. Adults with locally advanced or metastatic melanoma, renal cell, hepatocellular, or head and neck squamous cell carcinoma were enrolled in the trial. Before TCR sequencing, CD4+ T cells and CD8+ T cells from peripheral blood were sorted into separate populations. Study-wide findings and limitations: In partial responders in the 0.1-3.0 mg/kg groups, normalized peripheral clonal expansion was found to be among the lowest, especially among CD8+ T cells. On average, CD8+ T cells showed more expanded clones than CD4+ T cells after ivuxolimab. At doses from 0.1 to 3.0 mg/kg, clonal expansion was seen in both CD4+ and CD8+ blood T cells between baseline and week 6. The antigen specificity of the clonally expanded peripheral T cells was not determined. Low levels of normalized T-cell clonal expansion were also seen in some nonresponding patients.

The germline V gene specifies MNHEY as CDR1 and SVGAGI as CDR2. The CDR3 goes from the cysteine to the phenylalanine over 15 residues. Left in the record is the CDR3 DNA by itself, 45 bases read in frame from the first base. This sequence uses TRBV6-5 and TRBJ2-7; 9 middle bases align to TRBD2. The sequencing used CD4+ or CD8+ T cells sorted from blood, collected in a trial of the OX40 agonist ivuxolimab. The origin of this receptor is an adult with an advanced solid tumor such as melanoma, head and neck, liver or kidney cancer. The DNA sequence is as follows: TGCGCCAGCAGTCCGGGTGGCGGGGGGGTCTACGAGCAGTACTTC. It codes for CASSPGGGGVYEQYF.